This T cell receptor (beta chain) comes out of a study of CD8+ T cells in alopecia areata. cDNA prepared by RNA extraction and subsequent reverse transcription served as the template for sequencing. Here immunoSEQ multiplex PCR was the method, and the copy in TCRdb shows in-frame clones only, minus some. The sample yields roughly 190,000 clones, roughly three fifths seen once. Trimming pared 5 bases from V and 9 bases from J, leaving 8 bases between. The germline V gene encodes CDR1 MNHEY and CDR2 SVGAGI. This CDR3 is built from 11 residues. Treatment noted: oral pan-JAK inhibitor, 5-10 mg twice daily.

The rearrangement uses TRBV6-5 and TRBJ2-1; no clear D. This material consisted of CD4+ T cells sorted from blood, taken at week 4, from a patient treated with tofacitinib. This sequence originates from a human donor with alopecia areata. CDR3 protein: CASSRRGEQFF. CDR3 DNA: TGTGCCAGCAGTCGACGCGGTGAGCAGTTCTTC.